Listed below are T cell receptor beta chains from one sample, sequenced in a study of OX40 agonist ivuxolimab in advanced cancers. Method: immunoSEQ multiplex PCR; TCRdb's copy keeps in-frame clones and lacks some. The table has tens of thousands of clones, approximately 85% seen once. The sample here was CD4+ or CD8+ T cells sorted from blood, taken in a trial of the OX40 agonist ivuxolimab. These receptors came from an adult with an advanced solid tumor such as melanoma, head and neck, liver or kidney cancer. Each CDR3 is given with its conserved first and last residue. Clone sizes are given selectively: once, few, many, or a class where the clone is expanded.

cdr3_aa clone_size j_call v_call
CASSQDGWGESSYEQYF . TRBJ2-7 TRBV4-2
CASSPGTVNSPLHF . TRBJ1-6 TRBV5-1
CASSLDFGEQFF . TRBJ2-1 TRBV5-8
CASSHSFTWETQYF . TRBJ2-5 TRBV7-9
CASSRQGYEQYF . TRBJ2-7 TRBV6-1
CASSFSGQGPEQYF once TRBJ2-7 TRBV5-4
CASSLTGMEFYEQYF few TRBJ2-7 TRBV21-1
CASSSQGRETQYF few TRBJ2-5 TRBV7-2
CASSLVKGAYEQYF . TRBJ2-7 TRBV7-2
CASSPRGADYEQYF . TRBJ2-7 TRBV5-6
CAINSGMNTEAFF few TRBJ1-1 TRBV10-3
CASNKGGNYGYTF . TRBJ1-2 TRBV6-5
CASSQDRNTEAFF . TRBJ1-1 TRBV4-3
CAWTAGAGTQYF . TRBJ2-5 TRBV30
CASSYSIQTQYF . TRBJ2-5 TRBV6-6
CSALGRISGNTIYF . TRBJ1-3 TRBV29-1
CASSLAPGGNPASSYEQYF . TRBJ2-7 TRBV7-6